The T cell receptor (beta chain) described here comes from a study of T cells in localized non-small cell lung cancer. Whole-study findings and limits: Appearing in adjacent lung were a median about 60 of the top 100 tumor clones. In uninvolved adjacent lung, T cell clonality reached its highest value, exceeding tumor.

This table comes from immunoSEQ multiplex PCR, and its TCRdb copy is limited to in-frame clones, with some not included. The data hold some 52,000 clones, with roughly 90% observed a single time. As to this clone: The antigen is unknown.

This CDR3 contains 15 residues. V shed 1 base and J 5 bases; nucleotides not matched to a gene: 7. Germline V lookup: CDR1 SGHRS, CDR2 YFSETQ. This specimen was peripheral blood, taken before any cancer treatment. This chain connects TRBV5-1 to TRBJ2-7; TRBD2 agrees at 9 bases. The TCR comes from a male donor at least 60 years old with stage III squamous cell lung carcinoma. The CDR3 is CASSLPGLAMHEQYF. CDR3 in DNA: TGCGCCAGCAGCTTGCCGGGACTAGCAATGCACGAGCAGTACTTC.